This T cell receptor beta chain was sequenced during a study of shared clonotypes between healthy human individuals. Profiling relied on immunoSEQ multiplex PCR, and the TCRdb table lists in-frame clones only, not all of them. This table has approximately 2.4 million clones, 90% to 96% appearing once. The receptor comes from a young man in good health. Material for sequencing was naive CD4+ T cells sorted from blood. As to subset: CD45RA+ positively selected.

Here the CDR3 DNA reads TGTGCCAGCAGTCCAGGGACAGGGTATTCACCCCTCCACTTT. As protein: CASSPGTGYSPLHF. This chain joins TRBV6-6 and TRBJ1-6; TRBD1 aligns across 9 bases. Germline loops: CDR1 MNHNY, CDR2 SVGAGI (reference sequence). Unmatched junction bases numbered 4, after V lost 5 bases and J lost 8 bases. The CDR3 length is 14 residues.